This T cell receptor beta chain was captured in a study of blood T cell repertoires in COVID-19. Study-level information: Samples of COVID-19 (acute and convalescent) were obtained from the United States, Italy and Spain. The cDNA or gDNA used as material had been derived from T cells, B-cell-depleted T cells, or PBMCs.

Using immunoSEQ multiplex PCR, the repertoire was profiled, and TCRdb retains in-frame clones only, with some absent. The sample shows 200,000 or so clones, around 80% of them seen only once. The CDR3 loop spans 13 amino acids. V lost 1 base, J lost 2 bases, and 5 bases lay in between. Germline V gene sequence: CDR1 LNHNV, CDR2 YYDKDF (reference sequence). The TCR sequence derives from a human donor with acute or convalescent COVID-19. The donor label of this sample is uncertain. The genes are TRBV15 and TRBJ2-5; D gene ambiguous. Sequenced input: peripheral blood. The CDR3 protein is CATSRVEQETQYF. The CDR3 coding sequence is TGTGCCACCAGCAGAGTGGAGCAAGAGACCCAGTACTTC.